One and the same sample provided the 18 T cell receptor beta chains below, sequenced in a study of CD8 T cells in Susac syndrome. With random hexamers, reverse transcription was performed on about 0.5 to 1 ug of RNA. MiXCR, applied by TCRdb to the immunoSEQ multiplex PCR reads, yields one record per CDR3 protein. The data contain 180,000 or so distinct CDR3 sequences, 85% to 95% of them singletons. The sequenced sample consisted of CD4+ T cells from PBMCs. These receptors were collected from a human donor in good health.

This chain uses TRBV30 with TRBJ1-1, with D tentatively TRBD1 (6 bases). Per the germline V gene, CDR1 is GTSNPN and CDR2 is SVGIG (reference sequence). The CDR3 has 15 residues. Trimming took 0 bases from V and 1 from J, leaving 12 bases between them. CDR3 in amino acids: CAWSVYRERNTEAFF. The CDR3 nucleotides are TGTGCCTGGAGTGTCTACAGGGAAAGGAACACTGAAGCTTTCTTT.

The chain uses TRBV20-1 and TRBJ2-1; TRBD2 aligns across 13 bases. Looked up from germline, CDR1 is DFQATT and CDR2 is SNEGSKA (reference sequence). V dropped 3 bases and J dropped 9; count of bases not matched to a gene: 5. The CDR3 has 14 amino acids. The CDR3 is CSASVGLAGPEQFF. In nucleotides, the CDR3 is TGCAGTGCTAGCGTGGGACTAGCGGGACCTGAGCAGTTCTTC.

The J gene is TRBJ2-5, the V gene TRBV28; D might be TRBD2 (6 bases). Germline values: CDR1 MDHEN, CDR2 SYDVKM. V lost 6 bases to trimming and J lost 5 bases, with 13 bases between them. CDR3 length: 13 residues. CDR3 residues: CASSRGGPETQYF. Written as DNA, the CDR3 is TGTGCCAGCAGCCGTGGAGGGCCGGAGACCCAGTACTTC.

The gene calls are TRBV20-1 and TRBJ1-1; D uncertain. V lost 0 bases to trimming and J lost 7 bases, with 9 bases between them. There are 12 residues in the CDR3. Germline V lookup: CDR1 DFQATT, CDR2 SNEGSKA (reference sequence). CDR3 region: CSAREPAVEAFF. In DNA, the CDR3 is TGCAGTGCTAGAGAGCCGGCAGTTGAAGCTTTCTTT.

The CDR3 DNA sequence: TGTGCCAGCGGACGGACGTCCGTTGTCTCTGGGGCCAACGTCCTGACTTTC. Protein sequence: CASGRTSVVSGANVLTF. The gene calls are TRBV2 and TRBJ2-6; no clear D gene. The V end was cut by 8 bases, the J end by 0 bases, with 17 bases between. The V gene's germline CDR1 is SNHLY and CDR2 FYNNEI. This CDR3 is 17 amino acids long.

This sequence joins TRBV6-5 and TRBJ2-7; D unclear. Trimming took 5 bases from V and 2 from J, leaving 10 bases between them. The CDR3 consists of 13 residues. Germline CDR1 reads MNHEY; CDR2 reads SVGAGI. The CDR3 bases are TGTGCCAGCAGTAGTTCCCGAGCCTACGAGCAGTACTTC. Its translation: CASSSSRAYEQYF.

The V and J genes are TRBV29-1 and TRBJ2-5, with D unresolved. V was shortened by 4 bases and J by 1 base, with 10 bases between the two germline ends. CDR3 length: 13 residues. CDR1 SQVTM and CDR2 ANQGSEA come from the germline V gene. The CDR3 sequence is CSVGRVLQETQYF. CDR3 nucleotides: TGCAGCGTTGGACGGGTCCTCCAAGAGACCCAGTACTTC.

V gene TRBV12-3 or TRBV12-4 combines with J gene TRBJ1-5; tentative D call: TRBD1 (6 bases). Trimming removed 7 bases at V and 4 bases at J, with 17 bases between. The CDR3 loop spans 15 amino acids. CDR3 DNA sequence: TGTGCCAGCACCAATCAAGGGGGACGTAATCAGCCCCAGCATTTT. Translated, it gives CASTNQGGRNQPQHF.

This sequence joins TRBV14 and TRBJ1-2; D not certain. Germline V lookup: CDR1 SGHDN, CDR2 FVKESK. This CDR3 contains 12 residues. V was shortened by 1 base and J by 4 bases, with 4 bases between the two germline ends. As DNA, the CDR3 is TGTGCCAGCAGCCAAGTGGGCTATGGCTACACCTTC. Its translation is CASSQVGYGYTF.

The chain recombines TRBV20-1 with TRBJ1-2; D unresolved. There are 13 residues in the CDR3. V was trimmed by 6 bases and J by 0 bases, leaving 11 bases between them. Germline V gives CDR1 DFQATT, CDR2 SNEGSKA (reference sequence). CDR3 sequence (DNA): TGCAGTGCCCCTAATAGGGCTAACTATGGCTACACCTTC. Residues: CSAPNRANYGYTF.

The J gene is TRBJ1-2, the V gene TRBV2; 8 nucleotides align to TRBD1. The CDR3 totals 14 residues. J lost 3 bases, V lost 4 bases, and 4 bases had no gene match. Germline assignment: CDR1 SNHLY and CDR2 FYNNEI. CDR3 loop: CASSGQGRDYGYTF. Written as DNA, the CDR3 is TGTGCCAGCAGTGGACAGGGGCGAGACTATGGCTACACCTTC.

The J gene is TRBJ2-1, the V gene TRBV3-1; D is unclear. Germline CDR1 and CDR2: LGHDT and YNNKEL (reference sequence). Trimming left V 1 base short and J 12 bases short, with 13 bases between. The CDR3 contains 13 residues. The DNA of the CDR3 is TGTGCCAGCAGCCAAGCCGGACCCTATTCGCAGTTCTTC. Protein: CASSQAGPYSQFF.

The chain uses TRBV20-1 and TRBJ2-7; the D gene is possibly TRBD1 (7 bases). CDR3 size: 14 residues. Germline-derived CDR1 and CDR2 are DFQATT and SNEGSKA (reference sequence). Trimming pared 3 bases from V and 2 bases from J, leaving 14 bases between. CDR3 sequence: CSARWGDRPYEQYF. The CDR3 nucleotides are TGCAGTGCTAGGTGGGGGGACAGACCCTACGAGCAGTACTTC.

This clonotype appeared a single time. The rearrangement links TRBV24-1 to TRBJ1-1; D is unresolved. The CDR3 consists of 13 residues. V was clipped by 3 bases and J by 11 bases, with 15 bases between them. Germline V gives CDR1 KGHDR, CDR2 SFDVKD. CDR3 amino acids: CATSDPRRDMAFF. CDR3 in DNA: TGTGCCACCAGTGATCCGAGGAGGGATATGGCTTTCTTT.

The chain uses TRBV9 and TRBJ1-2, with a tentative D call TRBD1 (5 bases). The V gene's germline CDR1 is SGDLS and CDR2 YYNGEE. CDR3 length: 15 residues. The germline V and J ends were trimmed by 2 bases and 4 bases, with 15 bases remaining between them. The CDR3 sequence: CASSVLQGAGYGYTF. The CDR3 bases are TGTGCCAGCAGCGTCTTGCAGGGCGCGGGCTATGGCTACACCTTC.

Only a few counts were recorded for this clonotype. The chain combines TRBV12-3 or TRBV12-4 with TRBJ2-7, with D hard to call. The CDR3 loop spans 13 amino acids. V lost 3 bases to trimming and J lost 3 bases, with 9 bases between them. In DNA form, the CDR3 reads TGTGCCAGCAGTTTTTCGAGCAGCTACGAGCAGTACTTC. It is translated as CASSFSSSYEQYF.

The chain joins TRBV19 to TRBJ2-6; tentative D call: TRBD1 (5 bases). From germline, CDR1 is LNHDA and CDR2 SQIVND (reference sequence). The V and J ends lost 4 bases and 1 base respectively, with 11 bases between them. This CDR3 region has 16 residues. CDR3 DNA: TGTGCCAGTAGTACCAGGGCTCGGTCTGGGGCCAACGTCCTGACTTTC. It yields the protein CASSTRARSGANVLTF.

CDR3 region: CSVPGGAQPQHF. The CDR3 nucleotides are TGCAGTGTCCCTGGCGGGGCTCAGCCCCAGCATTTT. J is TRBJ1-5 and V is TRBV20-1; D might be TRBD1 (5 bases). Germline CDR1 reads DFQATT; CDR2 reads SNEGSKA (reference sequence). The CDR3 has 12 residues. Between the trimmed V and J ends, which lost 7 bases and 6 bases, there was a span of 13 bases.